What follows describes a single T cell receptor (beta chain). In the naive CD8 group, cells lacked CD45RO and were positively selected for CCR7, so terminally differentiated effector memory CD45RA+ cells were left out. Produced via immunoSEQ multiplex PCR; TCRdb's table is partial and in-frame only. Of about 820,000 clones listed, 80% to 95% are singletons. This record comes from a study of shared clonotypes between healthy human individuals. The germline gives CDR1 SGDLS, CDR2 YYNGEE. The CDR3 extends over 15 amino acids. V was pared by 2 bases and J by 5 bases, with 9 bases of the junction left unmatched.

The receptor comes from a young man in good health. J is TRBJ2-7 and V is TRBV9, with TRBD2 matching 8 bases. The sample taken for sequencing was naive CD8+ T cells sorted from blood. CDR3 bases: TGTGCCAGCAGCGTGGAAAGCGGGAGAAAGGACGAGCAGTACTTC. Translation gives CASSVESGRKDEQYF.